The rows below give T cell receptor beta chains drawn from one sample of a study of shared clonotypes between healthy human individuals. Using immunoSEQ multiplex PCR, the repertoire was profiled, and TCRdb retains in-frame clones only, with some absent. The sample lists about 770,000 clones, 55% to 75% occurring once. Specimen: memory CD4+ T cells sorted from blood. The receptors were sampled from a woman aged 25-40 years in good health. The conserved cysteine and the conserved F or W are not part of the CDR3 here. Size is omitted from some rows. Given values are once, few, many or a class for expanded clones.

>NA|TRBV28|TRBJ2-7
ASRPGTTLYEQY
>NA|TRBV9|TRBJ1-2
ASSGGQGALYGYT
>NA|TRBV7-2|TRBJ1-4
ASSQGDSDLGKLF
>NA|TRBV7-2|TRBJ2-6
ASSFQISGANVLT
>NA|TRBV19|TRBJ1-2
ASSYIPGGGGYT
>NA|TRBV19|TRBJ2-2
ASSADPRELF
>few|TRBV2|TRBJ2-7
ASSPRRGTGHEQY
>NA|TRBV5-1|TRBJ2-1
ASSQDRANYNEQF
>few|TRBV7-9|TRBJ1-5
ASSRGQGRNQPQH
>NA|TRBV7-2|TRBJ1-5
ASSLGVALSNQPQH
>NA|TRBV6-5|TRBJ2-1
ASSYYGEAGYNEQF
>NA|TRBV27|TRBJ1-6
ASSLRGTPLH
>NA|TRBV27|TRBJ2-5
ASSLVGGLAGSWTQY
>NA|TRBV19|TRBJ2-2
ASSPRIVILLGELF
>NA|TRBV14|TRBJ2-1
ASSPLRDSLYLGEQF
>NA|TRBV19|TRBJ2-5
ASSVGIKETQY
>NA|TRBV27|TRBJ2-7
ASRPRAGTSDYEQY
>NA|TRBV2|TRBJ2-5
ASLKRQETQY
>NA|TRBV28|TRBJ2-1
ASSPPGAGSDEQF
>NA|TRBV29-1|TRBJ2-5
SAIGLGNPY
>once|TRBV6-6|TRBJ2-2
ASSYRGTGELF
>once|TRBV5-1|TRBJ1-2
ASSGTGQGRLYGYT
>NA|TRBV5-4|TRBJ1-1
ASRTTGAGEAF
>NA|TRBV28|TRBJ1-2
ASSLPGNSNYGYT
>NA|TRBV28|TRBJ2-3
ASGRESTQY
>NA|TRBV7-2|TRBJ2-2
ASSSVFVGGGGELF
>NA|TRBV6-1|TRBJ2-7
ASSEADGMGEQY
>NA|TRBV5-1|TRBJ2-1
ASSTGTGGTNEQF
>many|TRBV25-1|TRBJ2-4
ASSEYDQGTVGNIQY
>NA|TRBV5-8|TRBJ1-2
ASSLAETGYT
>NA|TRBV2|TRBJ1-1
ASRGGQGYAGAF
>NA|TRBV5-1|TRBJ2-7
ASSLKYTSGYTYEQY
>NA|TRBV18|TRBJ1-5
ASSPGRGNQPQH
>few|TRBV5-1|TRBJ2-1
ASSLDGTSGSRRDEQF
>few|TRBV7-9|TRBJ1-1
ASSRPGLNTEAF
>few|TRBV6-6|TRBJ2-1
ASSNPTAGGFNEQF
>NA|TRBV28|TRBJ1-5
ASSSTQFRTGVIQPQH
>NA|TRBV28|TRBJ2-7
ASSSAGTGVEQY
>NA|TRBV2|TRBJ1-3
ASSGGGSFSGNTIY
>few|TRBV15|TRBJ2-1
ATSTGTSGSGAYNEQF
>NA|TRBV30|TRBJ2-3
TWSVADTQY
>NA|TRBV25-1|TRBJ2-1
ASSAVGGEESYNEQF
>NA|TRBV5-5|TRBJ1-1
ASSLEPGQGVNTEAF
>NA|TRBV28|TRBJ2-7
ASRTLYEQY
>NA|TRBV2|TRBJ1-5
ASSEVGPQH
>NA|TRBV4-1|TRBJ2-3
ASRTSGNQDTQY
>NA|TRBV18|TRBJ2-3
ASSPPSGGAKTDTQY
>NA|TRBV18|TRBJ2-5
ASSQRVGETQY
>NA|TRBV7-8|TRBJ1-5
ASSQRPEPQH
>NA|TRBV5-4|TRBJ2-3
ASSQSQSITDTQY
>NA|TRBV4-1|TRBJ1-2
ASSQVGPRGPYGYT
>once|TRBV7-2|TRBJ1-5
ASSSLPGLDSNQPQH
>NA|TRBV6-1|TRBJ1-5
ASSEQAGPRAQH
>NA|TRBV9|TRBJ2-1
ASSRTGTSDNEQF
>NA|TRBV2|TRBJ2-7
ASRGEDYEQY